Below, 26 T cell receptor beta chains from the same sample are listed, as sequenced in a study of beta chain features in type 1 diabetes. Sequencing targeted expressed TCRB transcripts, as all isolated RNA had been reverse transcribed. Clones were read by immunoSEQ multiplex PCR, and TCRdb kept only the in-frame ones, dropping some. There are a few hundred thousand clones in the sample; 9.5% to 12% occur only once, and roughly 0.014% lies in the top ten. The sequenced sample consisted of naive CD4+ T cells from blood. Receptors originate from a woman aged 25 to 39 in good health.

The rearrangement links TRBV5-1 to TRBJ1-4; the match to TRBD1 covers 7 bases. This CDR3 comprises 15 residues. V was pared by 4 bases and J by 8 bases, with 11 bases of the junction left unmatched. Germline V gene lookup returns CDR1 SGHRS and CDR2 YFSETQ. The CDR3 here is CASSTSGQWGEKLFF. CDR3 in DNA: TGCGCCAGCAGCACTTCGGGACAGTGGGGAGAAAAACTGTTTTTT. Complete variable domain (other parts from reference TRBV5-1 and TRBJ1-4): KAGVTQTPRYLIKTRGQQVTLSCSPISGHRSVSWYQQTPGQGLQFLFEYFSETQRNKGNFPGRFSGRQFSNSRSEMNVSTLELGDSALYLCASSTSGQWGEKLFFGSGTQLSVL.

The chain uses TRBV11-3 and TRBJ2-3; TRBD2 matches at 8 bases. Germline V lookup: CDR1 SGHNT, CDR2 YENEEA. V shed 4 bases and J 0 bases; nucleotides not matched to a gene: 6. The CDR3 covers 16 residues. The CDR3, as DNA: TGTGCCAGCAGCTCTTCGGCTAGCGGGAGCACAGATACGCAGTATTTT. Its translation: CASSSSASGSTDTQYF.

This clone was recorded only once. This chain links TRBV5-1 with TRBJ1-2, with D perhaps matching TRBD1 (5 bases). V lost 4 bases to trimming and J lost 8 bases, with 21 bases between them. The CDR3 is 15 residues long. Germline V gives CDR1 SGHRS, CDR2 YFSETQ. This CDR3 is CASSIEPDTTEGYTF. The CDR3 coding sequence is TGCGCCAGCAGCATAGAACCGGACACAACGGAGGGCTACACCTTC. Full variable domain (rest looked up from reference TRBV5-1 and TRBJ1-2): KAGVTQTPRYLIKTRGQQVTLSCSPISGHRSVSWYQQTPGQGLQFLFEYFSETQRNKGNFPGRFSGRQFSNSRSEMNVSTLELGDSALYLCASSIEPDTTEGYTFGSGTRLTVV.

J is TRBJ2-1 and V is TRBV27; 11 bases match TRBD2. Trimming took 6 bases from V and 5 from J; bases not matched to a gene: 9. The germline V gene encodes CDR1 MNHEY and CDR2 SMNVEV (reference sequence). This CDR3 contains 16 residues. The CDR3 region has the DNA TGTGCCAGCAGGTATAATAGCGGGAGGGCCCACAATGAGCAGTTCTTC. Residues: CASRYNSGRAHNEQFF.

Notes on this clone: The junction shows a germline mismatch at one end, possibly a read error. The rearrangement joins TRBV7-2 to TRBJ2-7, with 7 bases fitting TRBD2. This CDR3 spans 17 amino acids. Germline loops: CDR1 SGHTA, CDR2 FQGNSA. CDR3 nucleotide sequence: TGCGCCAGCAGCCAAGATTGGCTAGCGGTCAGGACCTACGAGCAGTACTTC. This encodes CASSQDWLAVRTYEQYF.

The chain is built from TRBV4-3 and TRBJ1-4; D remains unclear. This CDR3 comprises 15 residues. Germline values: CDR1 LGHNA, CDR2 YSLEER. Trimming left V 0 bases short and J 5 bases short, with 10 bases between. The CDR3 protein is CASSQDGVLNEKLFF. DNA of the CDR3: TGCGCCAGCAGCCAAGACGGGGTCCTAAATGAAAAACTGTTTTTT.

This clone came up a few times. The V call is TRBV7-9, the J call TRBJ2-1; unclear D gene. The germline CDR1 and CDR2 sequences are SEHNR and FQNEAQ (reference sequence). CDR3 length: 16 amino acids. V shed 5 bases and J shed 4 bases, with 18 bases lying between them. The CDR3 here is CASSLSLPPVYNEQFF. The DNA for the CDR3 is TGTGCCAGCAGCCTCAGTTTACCGCCCGTGTACAATGAGCAGTTCTTC.

The chain is built from TRBV4-3 and TRBJ1-4, with D possibly being TRBD1 (5 bases). The germline V gene has CDR1 LGHNA and CDR2 YSLEER. Trimming removed 1 base from V and 8 bases from J, with 8 bases in between. The CDR3 extends over 13 amino acids. The CDR3: CASSQGEGEKLFF. Written as DNA, the CDR3 is TGCGCCAGCAGCCAAGGGGAGGGGGAAAAACTGTTTTTT.

The V and J genes are TRBV7-9 and TRBJ2-1; D ambiguous. Looked up from germline, CDR1 is SEHNR and CDR2 is FQNEAQ (reference sequence). V lost 1 base and J lost 2, with 12 bases in between. CDR3 length: 16 amino acids. CDR3 region: CASSLVPRSPYNEQFF. CDR3 coding DNA: TGTGCCAGCAGCTTAGTCCCCCGGAGTCCCTACAATGAGCAGTTCTTC.

This sequence joins TRBV28 and TRBJ2-7; 8 bases match TRBD2. Germline V CDR1 and CDR2: MDHEN, SYDVKM. Trimming at V came to 6 bases and at J to 0 bases, leaving 4 bases not matched to a gene. This CDR3 spans 14 amino acids. The CDR3, as DNA: TGTGCCAGCAGGACTAGCGATTACTCCTACGAGCAGTACTTC. This codes for CASRTSDYSYEQYF.

The V call is TRBV11-3, the J call TRBJ2-2; D perhaps matches TRBD2 (5 bases). Trimming cost V 5 bases and J 4 bases, with 8 bases left between them. This CDR3 is built from 13 residues. CDR1 is SGHNT, CDR2 YENEEA, per germline. The chain's CDR3 is CASSRLRTGELFF. The CDR3 nucleotides read TGTGCCAGCAGCCGACTACGCACCGGGGAGCTGTTTTTT.

This chain links TRBV7-2 with TRBJ2-1; 9 positions match TRBD2. The CDR3 runs to 15 residues. Trimming at V came to 0 bases and at J to 7 bases, leaving 4 bases not matched to a gene. Germline CDR1 reads SGHTA; CDR2 reads FQGNSA. The DNA of the CDR3 is TGTGCCAGCAGCTTAGCTAGCGGGAGTGGAAATGAGCAGTTCTTC. Its translation is CASSLASGSGNEQFF.

The chain recombines TRBV7-2 with TRBJ2-5; TRBD2 might be the D (6 bases). Per the germline V gene, CDR1 is SGHTA and CDR2 is FQGNSA. CDR3 length: 14 residues. V lost 5 bases, J lost 5 bases, and 15 bases lay in between. The CDR3 nucleotides read TGTGCCAGCAGCCTGGAGCGGGTTGGGGAGACCCAGTACTTC. It specifies CASSLERVGETQYF.

This clone was observed a few times. The chain has TRBV5-1 and TRBJ2-3, with unresolved D. Germline values: CDR1 SGHRS, CDR2 YFSETQ. The germline V and J ends were trimmed by 4 bases and 4 bases, with 16 bases remaining between them. The CDR3 sequence is 15 residues long. CDR3 DNA: TGCGCCAGCAGCCCACCGGAGTTGGCCCCAGATACGCAGTATTTT. This encodes CASSPPELAPDTQYF.

This chain uses TRBV25-1 with TRBJ2-5; D perhaps matches TRBD2 (5 bases). CDR1 and CDR2 from the germline V gene are MGHDK and SYGVNS. This CDR3 region has 14 residues. V gave up 0 bases and J gave up 2 bases, with 7 bases separating them. CDR3: CASSEYRGQETQYF. The CDR3 DNA sequence: TGTGCCAGCAGTGAATATCGGGGACAAGAGACCCAGTACTTC.

This chain uses TRBV7-9 with TRBJ2-7; 7 nucleotides align to TRBD1. V dropped 5 bases and J dropped 2; count of bases not matched to a gene: 6. The length of the CDR3 is 14 residues. Per the germline V gene, CDR1 is SEHNR and CDR2 is FQNEAQ (reference sequence). The DNA of the CDR3 is TGTGCCAGCAGCATCCGACAGGGCCCCTACGAGCAGTACTTC. It specifies CASSIRQGPYEQYF.

Here the CDR3 reads CASLSGEQYF. The CDR3, as DNA: TGTGCCAGTCTTTCAGGCGAGCAGTACTTC. The chain recombines TRBV27 with TRBJ2-7; D remains unclear. Germline V gene data show CDR1 as MNHEY and CDR2 as SMNVEV (reference sequence). With 9 bases removed from V and 6 bases from J, the gap between germline ends came to 9 bases. The CDR3 loop spans 10 amino acids.

In its sample, this clone was seen a few times. V usage is TRBV6-6 and J usage is TRBJ2-3, with TRBD1 matching 9 bases. V lost 6 bases, J lost 2 bases, and 3 bases stayed unmatched. Germline lookup yields CDR1 MNHNY and CDR2 SVGAGI (reference sequence). The CDR3 length is 14 residues. This chain's CDR3 is CASSWDRATDTQYF. DNA of the CDR3: TGTGCCAGCAGCTGGGACAGGGCCACAGATACGCAGTATTTT.

This clone was seen a handful of times. This chain links TRBV7-9 with TRBJ2-1; TRBD2 matches at 8 bases. This CDR3 comprises 19 residues. V lost 5 bases to trimming and J lost 9 bases; unmatched junction nucleotides: 24. CDR1 is SEHNR and CDR2 is FQNEAQ in the germline V gene (reference sequence). CDR3 DNA: TGTGCCAGCAGCACCCTTCATTCGGTGTCAGCGGGAGTCGTGGGTGAGCAGTTCTTC. This codes for CASSTLHSVSAGVVGEQFF.

This clone was seen more than once but under ten times. This chain links TRBV27 with TRBJ2-1, with a tentative D call TRBD2 (6 bases). The V gene's germline CDR1 is MNHEY and CDR2 SMNVEV (reference sequence). The CDR3 loop spans 13 amino acids. V gave up 6 bases and J gave up 7 bases, with 13 bases separating them. DNA for the CDR3: TGTGCCAGCAGGGGGACTGGGGGTAATGAGCAGTTCTTC. Translation gives CASRGTGGNEQFF.

V is TRBV7-3 and J is TRBJ2-1; no clear D. This CDR3 is 13 amino acids long. V lost 5 bases and J 8 bases, leaving 13 bases between the germline ends. The V gene's germline CDR1 is SGHTA and CDR2 FQGTGA. The CDR3 loop is CASSPLAEHEQFF. The CDR3 DNA reads as TGTGCCAGCAGCCCCCTGGCGGAGCATGAGCAGTTCTTC. Complete variable domain (other parts from reference TRBV7-3 and TRBJ2-1): GAGVSQTPSNKVTEKGKYVELRCDPISGHTALYWYRQSLGQGPEFLIYFQGTGAADDSGLPNDRFFAVRPEGSVSTLKIQRTERGDSAVYLCASSPLAEHEQFFGPGTRLTVL.

The chain is built from TRBV5-1 and TRBJ2-7; 7 nucleotides align to TRBD1. From germline, CDR1 is SGHRS and CDR2 YFSETQ. J lost 3 bases, V lost 4 bases, and 7 bases had no gene match. This CDR3 is built from 14 residues. CDR3 in amino acids: CASSPGDSRYEQYF. In nucleotides, the CDR3 is TGCGCCAGCAGCCCCGGGGACAGCCGCTACGAGCAGTACTTC.

This clone turned up a few times. The chain uses TRBV5-4 and TRBJ2-7, with a tentative D call TRBD2 (6 bases). The CDR3 is made up of 16 amino acids. V lost 2 bases and J 0 bases, leaving 15 bases between the germline ends. The V gene's germline CDR1 is SGHNT and CDR2 YYREEE (reference sequence). The CDR3 DNA sequence: TGTGCCAGCAGCTTTACTCGCGGGGTAAACTCCTACGAGCAGTACTTC. Protein product: CASSFTRGVNSYEQYF.

The sample holds a few counts of this clone. The chain has TRBV7-2 and TRBJ2-6; possible D gene TRBD1, 6 bases. CDR1 SGHTA and CDR2 FQGNSA come from the germline V gene. The CDR3 runs 18 residues. Trimming removed 2 bases from V and 0 bases from J, with 14 bases in between. The CDR3 protein is CASSLFQGLSSGANVLTF. DNA for the CDR3: TGTGCCAGCAGCTTATTCCAGGGGCTGAGCTCTGGGGCCAACGTCCTGACTTTC.

This clone showed up many times. This chain links TRBV29-1 with TRBJ2-1, with 7 bases identical to TRBD1. Germline CDR1 is SQVTM and CDR2 is ANQGSEA. The CDR3 contains 13 residues. V lost 5 bases and J lost 14; bases outside the gene matches: 15. Written as DNA, the CDR3 is TGCAGCGTTTCCGTCGGTCAGGGGGACGCGGAGTTCTTC. Amino acid sequence: CSVSVGQGDAEFF.

This clone was seen a few times. The rearrangement joins TRBV5-8 to TRBJ2-1; 10 bases are shared with TRBD2. Germline V lookup: CDR1 SGHTS, CDR2 YDEGEE. Trimming at V came to 6 bases and at J to 4 bases, leaving 7 bases not matched to a gene. This CDR3 has 15 amino acids. This chain's CDR3 is CASNPGLADYNEQFF. The CDR3 bases are TGTGCCAGCAACCCAGGACTAGCGGATTACAATGAGCAGTTCTTC.